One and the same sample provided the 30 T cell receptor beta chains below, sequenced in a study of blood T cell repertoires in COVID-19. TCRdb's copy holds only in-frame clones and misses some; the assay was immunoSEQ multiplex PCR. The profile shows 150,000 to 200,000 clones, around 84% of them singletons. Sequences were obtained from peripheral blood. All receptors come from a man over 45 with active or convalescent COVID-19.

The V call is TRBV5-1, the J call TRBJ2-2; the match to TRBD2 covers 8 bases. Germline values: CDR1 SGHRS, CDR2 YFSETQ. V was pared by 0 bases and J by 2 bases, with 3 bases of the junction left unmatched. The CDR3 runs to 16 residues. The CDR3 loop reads CASSLGSGRNTGELFF. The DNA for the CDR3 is TGCGCCAGCAGCTTGGGCAGCGGGAGAAACACCGGGGAGCTGTTTTTT.

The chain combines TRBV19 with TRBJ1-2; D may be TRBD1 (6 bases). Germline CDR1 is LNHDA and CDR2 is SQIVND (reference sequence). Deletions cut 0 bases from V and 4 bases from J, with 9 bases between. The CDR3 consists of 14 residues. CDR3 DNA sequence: TGTGCCAGTAGTATAGACACGGACAGCTATGGCTACACCTTC. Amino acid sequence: CASSIDTDSYGYTF. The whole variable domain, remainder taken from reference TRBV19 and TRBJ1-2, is DGGITQSPKYLFRKEGQNVTLSCEQNLNHDAMYWYRQDPGQGLRLIYYSQIVNDFQKGDIAEGYSVSREKKESFPLTVTSAQKNPTAFYLCASSIDTDSYGYTFGSGTRLTVV.

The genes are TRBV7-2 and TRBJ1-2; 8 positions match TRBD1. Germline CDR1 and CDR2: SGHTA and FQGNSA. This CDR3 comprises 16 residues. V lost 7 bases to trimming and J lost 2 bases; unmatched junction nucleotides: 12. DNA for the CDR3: TGTGCCAGCATTCTCCCCATGACAGGGGTGAACTATGGCTACACCTTC. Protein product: CASILPMTGVNYGYTF.

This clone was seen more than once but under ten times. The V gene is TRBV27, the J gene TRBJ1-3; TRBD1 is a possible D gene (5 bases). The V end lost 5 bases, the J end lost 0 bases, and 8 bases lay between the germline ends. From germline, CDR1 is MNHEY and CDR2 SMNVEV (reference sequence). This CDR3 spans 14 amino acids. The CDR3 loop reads CASSPGISGNTIYF. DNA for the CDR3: TGTGCCAGCAGTCCAGGGATCTCTGGAAACACCATATATTTT.

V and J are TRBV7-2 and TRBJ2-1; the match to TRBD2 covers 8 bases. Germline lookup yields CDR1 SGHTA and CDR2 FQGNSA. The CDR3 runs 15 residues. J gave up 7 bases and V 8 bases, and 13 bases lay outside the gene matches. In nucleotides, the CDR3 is TGTGCCAGCCGTTCCTGGGTAGCGGGAAGAAATGAGCAGTTCTTC. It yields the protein CASRSWVAGRNEQFF.

DNA for the CDR3: TGTGCCATCAGAGAGACAGAGATTAATTCACCCCTCCACTTT. Amino acid sequence: CAIRETEINSPLHF. The rearrangement links TRBV10-3 to TRBJ1-6, with a weak D call TRBD1 (5 bases). There are 14 residues in the CDR3. The V gene lost 6 bases and the J gene lost 6 bases, with 12 bases spanning the gap. The germline V gene encodes CDR1 ENHRY and CDR2 SYGVKD.

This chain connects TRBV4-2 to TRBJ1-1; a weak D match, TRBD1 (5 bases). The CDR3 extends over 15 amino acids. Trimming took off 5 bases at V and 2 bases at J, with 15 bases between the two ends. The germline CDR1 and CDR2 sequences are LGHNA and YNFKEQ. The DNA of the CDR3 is TGTGCCAGCAGCTTGGGCGGGACCCCTAACACTGAAGCTTTCTTT. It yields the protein CASSLGGTPNTEAFF.

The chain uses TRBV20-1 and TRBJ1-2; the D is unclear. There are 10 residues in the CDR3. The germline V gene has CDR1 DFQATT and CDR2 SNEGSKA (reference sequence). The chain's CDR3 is CSMEYRGYTF. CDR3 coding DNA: TGCAGCATGGAGTATCGAGGCTACACCTTC.

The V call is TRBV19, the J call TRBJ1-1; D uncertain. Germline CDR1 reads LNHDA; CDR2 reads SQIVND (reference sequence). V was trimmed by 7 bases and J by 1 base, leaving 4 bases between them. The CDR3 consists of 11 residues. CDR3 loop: CASNGNTEAFF. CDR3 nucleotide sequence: TGTGCCAGTAACGGGAACACTGAAGCTTTCTTT.

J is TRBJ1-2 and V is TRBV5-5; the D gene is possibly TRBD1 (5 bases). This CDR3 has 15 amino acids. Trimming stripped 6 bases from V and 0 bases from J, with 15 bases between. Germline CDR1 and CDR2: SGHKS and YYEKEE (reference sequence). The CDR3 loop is CASTPGGGANYGYTF. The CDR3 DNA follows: TGTGCCAGCACCCCTGGCGGGGGGGCTAACTATGGCTACACCTTC.

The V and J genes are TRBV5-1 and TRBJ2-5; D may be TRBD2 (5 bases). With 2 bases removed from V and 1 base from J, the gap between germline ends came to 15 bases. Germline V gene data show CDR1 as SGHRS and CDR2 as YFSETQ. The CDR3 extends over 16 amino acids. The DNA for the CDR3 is TGCGCCAGCAGCTTAGGAGCGGCTAACCTCCAAGAGACCCAGTACTTC. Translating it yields CASSLGAANLQETQYF.

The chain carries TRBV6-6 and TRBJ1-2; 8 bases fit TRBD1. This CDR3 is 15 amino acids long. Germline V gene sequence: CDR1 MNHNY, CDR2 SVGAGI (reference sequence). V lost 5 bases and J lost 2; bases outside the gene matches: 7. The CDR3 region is CASSQWDRPNYGYTF. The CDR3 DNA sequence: TGTGCCAGCAGTCAGTGGGACAGGCCCAACTATGGCTACACCTTC.

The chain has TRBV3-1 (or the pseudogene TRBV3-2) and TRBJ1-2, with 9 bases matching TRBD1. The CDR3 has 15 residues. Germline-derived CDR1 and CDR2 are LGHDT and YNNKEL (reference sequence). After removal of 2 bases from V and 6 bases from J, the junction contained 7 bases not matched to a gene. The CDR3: CASSQMHRGLDGYTF. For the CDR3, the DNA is TGTGCCAGCAGCCAAATGCACAGGGGGCTGGATGGCTACACCTTC.

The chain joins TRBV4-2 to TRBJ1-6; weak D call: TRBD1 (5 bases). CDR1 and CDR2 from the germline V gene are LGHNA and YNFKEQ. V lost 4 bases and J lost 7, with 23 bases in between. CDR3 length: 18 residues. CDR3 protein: CASSRGTAAIRTNSPLHF. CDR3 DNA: TGTGCCAGCAGCCGCGGGACGGCGGCCATTAGGACCAATTCACCCCTCCACTTT.

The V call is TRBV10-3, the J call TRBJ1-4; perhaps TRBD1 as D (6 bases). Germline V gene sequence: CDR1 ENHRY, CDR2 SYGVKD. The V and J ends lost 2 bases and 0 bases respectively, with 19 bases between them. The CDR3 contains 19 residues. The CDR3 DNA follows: TGTGCCATCAGTGAGGCATTACAGGGTCTCGGTGCAACTAATGAAAAACTGTTTTTT. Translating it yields CAISEALQGLGATNEKLFF.

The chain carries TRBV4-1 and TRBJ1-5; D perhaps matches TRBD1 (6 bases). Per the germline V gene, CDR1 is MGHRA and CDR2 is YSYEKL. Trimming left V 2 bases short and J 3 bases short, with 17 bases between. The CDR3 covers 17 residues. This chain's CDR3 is CASSQFDLTGTNQPQHF. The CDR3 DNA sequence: TGCGCCAGCAGCCAATTTGACTTGACAGGAACCAATCAGCCCCAGCATTTT.

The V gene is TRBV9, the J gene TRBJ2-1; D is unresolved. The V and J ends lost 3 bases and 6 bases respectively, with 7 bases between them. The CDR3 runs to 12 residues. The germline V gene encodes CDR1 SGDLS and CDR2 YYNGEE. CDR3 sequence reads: CASSGNSNEQFF. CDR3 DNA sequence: TGTGCCAGCAGCGGCAACAGCAATGAGCAGTTCTTC. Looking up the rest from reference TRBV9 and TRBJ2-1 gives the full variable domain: DSGVTQTPKHLITATGQRVTLRCSPRSGDLSVYWYQQSLDQGLQFLIQYYNGEERAKGNILERFSAQQFPDLHSELNLSSLELGDSALYFCASSGNSNEQFFGPGTRLTVL.

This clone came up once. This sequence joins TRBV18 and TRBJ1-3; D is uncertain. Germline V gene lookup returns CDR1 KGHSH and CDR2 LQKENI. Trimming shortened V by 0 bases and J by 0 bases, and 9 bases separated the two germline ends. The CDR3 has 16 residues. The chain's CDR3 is CASSPPAPSSGNTIYF. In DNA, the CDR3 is TGTGCCAGCTCACCACCCGCACCGAGCTCTGGAAACACCATATATTTT.

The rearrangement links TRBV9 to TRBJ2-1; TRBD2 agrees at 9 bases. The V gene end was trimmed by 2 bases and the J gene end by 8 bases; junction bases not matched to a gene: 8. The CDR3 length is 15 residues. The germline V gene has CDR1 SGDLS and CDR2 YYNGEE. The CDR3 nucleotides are TGTGCCAGCAGCGTGCTTAGCGGGGGCGGGGATGAGCAGTTCTTC. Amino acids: CASSVLSGGGDEQFF.

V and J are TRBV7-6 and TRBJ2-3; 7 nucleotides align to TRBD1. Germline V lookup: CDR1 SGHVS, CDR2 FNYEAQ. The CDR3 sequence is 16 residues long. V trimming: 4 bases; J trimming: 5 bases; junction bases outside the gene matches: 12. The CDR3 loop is CASSWGVRQGVDTQYF. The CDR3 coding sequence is TGTGCCAGCAGCTGGGGCGTGAGACAGGGAGTAGATACGCAGTATTTT.

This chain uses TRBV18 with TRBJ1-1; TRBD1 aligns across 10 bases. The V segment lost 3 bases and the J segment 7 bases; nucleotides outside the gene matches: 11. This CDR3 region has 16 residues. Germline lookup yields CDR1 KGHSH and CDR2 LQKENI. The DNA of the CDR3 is TGTGCCAGCTCACCGAAACTTCCGGGACAGGGGTTTGAAGCTTTCTTT. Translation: CASSPKLPGQGFEAFF.

CDR3 nucleotide sequence: TGCGCCAGCAGCCTGAGAGAGAGAAACTATGGCTACACCTTC. As protein: CASSLRERNYGYTF. This rearrangement joins TRBV5-1 to TRBJ1-2; D is uncertain. This CDR3 is built from 14 residues. Germline-derived CDR1 and CDR2 are SGHRS and YFSETQ. V was cut by 4 bases and J by 2 bases, with 12 bases left in between.

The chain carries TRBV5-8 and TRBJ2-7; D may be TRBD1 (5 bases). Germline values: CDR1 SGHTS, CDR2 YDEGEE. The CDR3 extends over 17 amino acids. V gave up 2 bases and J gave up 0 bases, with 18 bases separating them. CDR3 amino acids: CASSLDFTGAPSYEQYF. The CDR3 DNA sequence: TGTGCCAGCAGCTTAGATTTTACAGGCGCCCCCTCCTACGAGCAGTACTTC.

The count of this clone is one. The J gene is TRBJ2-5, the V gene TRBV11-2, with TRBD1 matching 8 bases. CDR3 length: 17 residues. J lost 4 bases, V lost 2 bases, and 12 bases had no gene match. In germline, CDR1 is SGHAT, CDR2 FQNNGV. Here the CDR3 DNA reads TGTGCCAGCAGCTTACGGTGGTCGCAGGGGGCTGCAGAGACCCAGTACTTC. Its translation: CASSLRWSQGAAETQYF.

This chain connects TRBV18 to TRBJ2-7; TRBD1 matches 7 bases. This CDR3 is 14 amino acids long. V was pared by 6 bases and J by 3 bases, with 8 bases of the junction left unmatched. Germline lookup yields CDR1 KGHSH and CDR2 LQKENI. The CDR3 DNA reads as TGTGCCAGCTCGAGGGACAGTGGACTCTACGAGCAGTACTTC. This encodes CASSRDSGLYEQYF.

The CDR3, as DNA: TGTGCCACCAGCAGAGATAGGGGGCGAACTGAAGCTTTCTTT. Residues: CATSRDRGRTEAFF. This chain joins TRBV15 and TRBJ1-1, with TRBD1 identical over 7 bases. Germline assignment: CDR1 LNHNV and CDR2 YYDKDF (reference sequence). The CDR3 is 14 residues long. V lost 0 bases to trimming and J lost 5 bases; unmatched junction nucleotides: 3.

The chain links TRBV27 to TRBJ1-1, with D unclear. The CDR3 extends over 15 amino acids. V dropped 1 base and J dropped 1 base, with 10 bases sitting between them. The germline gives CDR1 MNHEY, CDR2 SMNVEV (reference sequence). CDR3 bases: TGTGCCAGCAGTTTATTCGGACGGGAGAACACTGAAGCTTTCTTT. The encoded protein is CASSLFGRENTEAFF.

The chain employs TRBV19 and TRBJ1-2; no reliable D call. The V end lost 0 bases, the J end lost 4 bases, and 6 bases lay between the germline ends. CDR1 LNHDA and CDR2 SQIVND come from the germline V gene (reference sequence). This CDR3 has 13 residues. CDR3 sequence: CASSIDRGYGYTF. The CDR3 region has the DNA TGTGCCAGTAGTATAGATCGGGGCTATGGCTACACCTTC.

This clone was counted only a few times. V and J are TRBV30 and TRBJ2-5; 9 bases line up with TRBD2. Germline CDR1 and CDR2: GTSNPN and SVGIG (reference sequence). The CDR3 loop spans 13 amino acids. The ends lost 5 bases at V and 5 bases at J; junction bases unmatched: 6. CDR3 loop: CAWGLGLAETQYF. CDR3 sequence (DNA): TGTGCCTGGGGACTAGGACTAGCGGAGACCCAGTACTTC. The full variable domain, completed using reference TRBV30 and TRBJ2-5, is SQTIHQWPATLVQPVGSPLSLECTVEGTSNPNLYWYRQAAGRGLQLLFYSVGIGQISSEVPQNLSASRPQDRQFILSSKKLLLSDSGFYLCAWGLGLAETQYFGPGTRLLVL.

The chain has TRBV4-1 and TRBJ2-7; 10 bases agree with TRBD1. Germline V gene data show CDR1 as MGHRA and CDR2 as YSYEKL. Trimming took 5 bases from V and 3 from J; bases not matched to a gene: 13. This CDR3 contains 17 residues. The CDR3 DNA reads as TGCGCCAGCAGCGAGGGCCCCGGGACAGGGGTAGGCTACGAGCAGTACTTC. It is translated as CASSEGPGTGVGYEQYF.